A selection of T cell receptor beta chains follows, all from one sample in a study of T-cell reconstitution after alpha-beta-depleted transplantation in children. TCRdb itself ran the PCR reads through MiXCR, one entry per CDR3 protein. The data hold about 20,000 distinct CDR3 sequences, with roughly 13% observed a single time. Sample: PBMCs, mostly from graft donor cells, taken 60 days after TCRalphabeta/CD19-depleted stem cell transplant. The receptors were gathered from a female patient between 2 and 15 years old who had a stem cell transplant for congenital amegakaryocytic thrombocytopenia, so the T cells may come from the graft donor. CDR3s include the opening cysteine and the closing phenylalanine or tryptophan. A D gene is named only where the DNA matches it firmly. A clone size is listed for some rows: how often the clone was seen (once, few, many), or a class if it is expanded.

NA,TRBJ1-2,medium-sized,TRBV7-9,CASSPDFYGYTF,TGTGCCAGCAGCCCAGACTTTTATGGCTACACCTTC
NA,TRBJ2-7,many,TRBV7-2,CASSPGRDLNYEQYF,TGTGCCAGCAGCCCGGGCCGGGACCTCAACTACGAGCAGTACTTC
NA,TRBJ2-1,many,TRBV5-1,CASSLGRNNEQFF,TGCGCCAGCAGCTTGGGACGGAACAATGAGCAGTTCTTC
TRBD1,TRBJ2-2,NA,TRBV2,CASWEIGTENTGELFF,TGTGCCAGCTGGGAAATCGGGACAGAGAACACCGGGGAGCTGTTTTTT
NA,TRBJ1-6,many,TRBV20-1,CSASSRQAPSSYNSPLHF,TGCAGTGCTAGCTCCCGGCAGGCCCCGAGCTCCTATAATTCACCCCTCCACTTT
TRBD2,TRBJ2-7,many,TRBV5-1,CASSSLGAGGFNEQYF,TGCGCCAGCAGCTCCCTAGGGGCGGGAGGGTTCAACGAGCAGTACTTC
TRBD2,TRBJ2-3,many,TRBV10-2,CASKGTRTDTQYF,TGCGCCAGCAAAGGGACTAGGACAGATACGCAGTATTTT
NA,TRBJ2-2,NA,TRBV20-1,CSARGQGRALNTGELFF,TGCAGTGCAAGAGGGCAGGGGAGGGCCCTCAACACCGGGGAGCTGTTTTTT
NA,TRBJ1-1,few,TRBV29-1,CSVGGRNTEAFF,TGCAGCGTTGGAGGCAGGAACACTGAAGCTTTCTTT
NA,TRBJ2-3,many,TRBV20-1,CSARAPSTDTQYF,TGCAGTGCTAGAGCTCCCTCCACAGATACGCAGTATTTT
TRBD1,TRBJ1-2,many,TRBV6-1,CASTQNRGAYGYTF,TGTGCCAGCACCCAAAACAGGGGAGCCTATGGCTACACCTTC
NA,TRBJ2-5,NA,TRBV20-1,CSATGEETQYF,TGCAGTGCTACAGGGGAAGAGACCCAGTACTTC
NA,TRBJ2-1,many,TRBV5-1,CASRGVGGGYNEQFF,TGCGCCAGCAGAGGCGTAGGGGGGGGCTACAATGAGCAGTTCTTC
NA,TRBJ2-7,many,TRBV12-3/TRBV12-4,CASSLRGLSRYEQYF,TGTGCCAGCAGTTTAAGGGGACTCTCCCGTTACGAGCAGTACTTC
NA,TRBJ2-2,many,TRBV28,CASSFLAGANTGELFF,TGTGCCAGCAGTTTTTTGGCCGGCGCGAACACCGGGGAGCTGTTTTTT
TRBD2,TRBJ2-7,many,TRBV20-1,CSARASGSSYEQYF,TGCAGTGCCCGGGCTAGCGGGAGCTCCTACGAGCAGTACTTC
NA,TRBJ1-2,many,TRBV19,CASSPGAGTANYGYTF,TGTGCCTCCTCCCCGGGTGCAGGAACAGCTAACTATGGCTACACCTTC
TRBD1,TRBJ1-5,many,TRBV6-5,CAMSRDRVNQPQHF,TGTGCCATGAGCCGGGACAGGGTTAATCAGCCCCAGCATTTT
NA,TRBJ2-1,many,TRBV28,CASSPGGASGWYNEQFF,TGTGCCAGCAGTCCAGGAGGGGCTAGTGGGTGGTACAATGAGCAGTTCTTC
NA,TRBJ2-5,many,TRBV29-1,CSVGREIKETQYF,TGCAGCGTTGGTCGGGAGATCAAAGAGACCCAGTACTTC
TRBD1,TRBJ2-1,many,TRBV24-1,CATSDLQGNEQFF,TGTGCCACCAGTGACCTACAGGGGAATGAGCAGTTCTTC
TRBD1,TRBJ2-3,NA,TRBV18,CASSELAIGTGAFGAFTDTQYF,TGTGCCAGCTCCGAGTTGGCCATCGGGACAGGGGCCTTTGGGGCCTTCACAGATACGCAGTATTTT
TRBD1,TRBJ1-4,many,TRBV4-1,CASSQVGTGGEKLFF,TGCGCCAGCAGCCAAGTAGGGACAGGGGGCGAAAAACTGTTTTTT
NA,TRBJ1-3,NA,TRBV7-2,CASSLAMGNGNTIYF,TGTGCCAGCAGCTTAGCGATGGGGAATGGAAACACCATATATTTT
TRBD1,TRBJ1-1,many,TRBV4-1,CASSHPGQGHEAFF,TGCGCCAGCAGCCACCCTGGACAGGGCCATGAAGCTTTCTTT
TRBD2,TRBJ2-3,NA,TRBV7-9,CASSFLAGRQAQYF,TGTGCCAGCAGCTTTCTAGCGGGTCGACAGGCGCAGTATTTT
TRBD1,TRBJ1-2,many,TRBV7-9,CASSLRGTEPIYGYTF,TGTGCCAGCAGCTTAAGGGGGACAGAACCTATCTATGGCTACACCTTC
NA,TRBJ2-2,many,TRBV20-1,CSARGALNTGELFF,TGCAGTGCTAGGGGGGCACTGAACACCGGGGAGCTGTTTTTT
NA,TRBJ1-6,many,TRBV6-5,CASTWQNNSPLHF,TGTGCCAGCACCTGGCAGAATAATTCACCCCTCCACTTT
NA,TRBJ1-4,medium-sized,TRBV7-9,CASSLTLGQENEKLFF,TGTGCCAGCAGCTTGACCCTGGGACAAGAAAATGAAAAACTGTTTTTT
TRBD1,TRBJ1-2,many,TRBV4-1,CASSRPTGDYGYTF,TGCGCCAGCAGCCGCCCGACAGGGGACTATGGCTACACCTTC
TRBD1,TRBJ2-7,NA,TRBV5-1,CASSVTGGLDEQYF,TGCGCCAGCAGCGTGACAGGGGGTCTAGACGAGCAGTACTTC
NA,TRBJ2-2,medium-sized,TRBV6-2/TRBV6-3,CASSSLALNTGELFF,TGTGCCAGCAGTTCCCTAGCGTTGAACACCGGGGAGCTGTTTTTT
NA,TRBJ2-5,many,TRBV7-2,CASSRGIRETQYF,TGTGCCAGCAGCCGAGGGATTCGAGAGACCCAGTACTTC
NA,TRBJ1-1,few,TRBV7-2,CASSFLGPNTEAFF,TGTGCCAGCAGCTTTTTGGGGCCGAACACTGAAGCTTTCTTT
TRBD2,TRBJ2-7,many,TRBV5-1,CASSGAAGTTVIYEQYF,TGCGCCAGCAGCGGGGCAGCGGGAACTACCGTCATTTACGAGCAGTACTTC
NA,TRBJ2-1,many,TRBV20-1,CSARDFVTPQFF,TGCAGTGCTAGAGATTTCGTGACCCCGCAGTTCTTC
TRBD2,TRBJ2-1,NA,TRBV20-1,CSARDGGRARNEQFF,TGCAGTGCTAGAGATGGAGGGAGGGCAAGGAATGAGCAGTTCTTC
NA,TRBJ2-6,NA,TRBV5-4,CASSVGWVAGANVLTF,TGTGCCAGCAGCGTAGGGTGGGTCGCCGGGGCCAACGTCCTGACTTTC
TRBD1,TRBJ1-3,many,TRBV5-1,CASSATGSSGNTIYF,TGCGCCAGCAGCGCGACAGGGTCCTCTGGAAACACCATATATTTT
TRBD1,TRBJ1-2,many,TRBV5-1,CASSLTPGQGYGYTF,TGCGCCAGCAGCTTAACTCCGGGACAGGGTTATGGCTACACCTTC
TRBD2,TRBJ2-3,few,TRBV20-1,CSARAGVADTQYF,TGCAGTGCTAGGGCGGGAGTGGCAGATACGCAGTATTTT
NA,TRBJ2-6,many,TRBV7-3,CASSQDSSGANVLTF,TGTGCCAGCAGCCAGGACAGCTCTGGGGCCAACGTCCTGACTTTC
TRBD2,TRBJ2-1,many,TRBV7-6,CASSGTSGSYEQFF,TGTGCCAGCAGCGGGACTAGCGGGAGTTATGAGCAGTTCTTC
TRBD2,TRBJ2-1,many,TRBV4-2,CASSPLAGSDEQFF,TGTGCCAGCAGCCCACTAGCGGGATCTGATGAGCAGTTCTTC
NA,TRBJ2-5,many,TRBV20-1,CSATETGKTQYF,TGCAGTGCTACCGAGACGGGGAAGACCCAGTACTTC
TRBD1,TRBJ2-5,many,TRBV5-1,CASSLVTGETQYF,TGCGCCAGCAGCTTGGTGACAGGGGAGACCCAGTACTTC
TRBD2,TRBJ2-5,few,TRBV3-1,CASSQTSGRGETQYF,TGTGCCAGCAGCCAGACTAGCGGGAGGGGGGAGACCCAGTACTTC
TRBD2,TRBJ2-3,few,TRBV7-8,CASSLAAGGPDTQYF,TGTGCCAGCAGCTTGGCGGCGGGAGGGCCCGATACGCAGTATTTT
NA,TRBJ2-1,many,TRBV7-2,CASSSTGFYNEQFF,TGTGCCAGCAGCTCAACGGGTTTCTACAATGAGCAGTTCTTC
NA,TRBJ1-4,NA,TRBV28,CASSLSGRQSEKLFF,TGTGCCAGCAGTTTATCGGGCAGGCAGAGTGAAAAACTGTTTTTT